By its share, the clone carrying this TCR beta chain is medium-sized. Per the authors' pipeline: Reference gene primer amplification yielded estimated nucleated cell counts. Generated by immunoSEQ multiplex PCR, the TCRdb table keeps only in-frame clones and is missing some. Clone size and V and J calls were adopted from that table, with D and trimming inferred from the DNA. The sample shows about 55,000 clones, 70% to 90% of them seen only once. The ends were cut back, 1 base at V and 1 base at J, with 7 bases in the middle. Germline CDR1 reads SNHLY; CDR2 reads FYNNEI. There are 15 residues in the CDR3. These data come from a study of blood T cell repertoires in COVID-19. Turning to the study itself: Samples came from the United States, Italy and Spain, spanning acute and convalescent COVID-19.

Sequencing input: peripheral blood. This receptor was identified in a human donor in a cohort sampled during active COVID-19. The rearrangement uses TRBV2 and TRBJ2-2; a possible D gene is TRBD2 (6 bases). The CDR3 DNA reads TGTGCCAGCAGTGAAGGTAGCGGGAACACCGGGGAGCTGTTTTTT. This codes for CASSEGSGNTGELFF.